The 18 T cell receptor beta chains listed next were all sequenced from one sample in a study of human T cells and chemical hapten exposure. Total RNA extraction was carried out from unfractionated whole blood. MiXCR, run by TCRdb on the 5' RACE reads, gives a single entry per CDR3 protein. In the table there are 75,000 or so distinct CDR3 sequences, 15% to 20% of which are singletons. All receptors come from a female donor in good health.

This clonotype was observed a few times. This chain uses TRBV20-1 with TRBJ1-5; a weak D match, TRBD1 (5 bases). This CDR3 spans 14 amino acids. Germline V gene data show CDR1 as DFQATT and CDR2 as SNEGSKA (reference sequence). V was trimmed by 6 bases and J by 3 bases, leaving 15 bases between them. DNA of the CDR3: TGCAGTGCCCATTACGGGGGGGTCAATCAGCCCCAGCATTTT. The encoded protein is CSAHYGGVNQPQHF.

This clonotype was counted a few times. The CDR3 nucleotides read TGCGCCAGCAGCTACGGGCAGGGCGACGAGCAGTACTTC. This gives the protein CASSYGQGDEQYF. The chain uses TRBV5-1 and TRBJ2-7; perhaps TRBD1 as D (5 bases). V was shortened by 3 bases and J by 5 bases, with 12 bases between the two germline ends. This CDR3 comprises 13 residues. The germline gives CDR1 SGHRS, CDR2 YFSETQ.

This clonotype was recorded a few times. The chain combines TRBV4-2 with TRBJ2-5; the match to TRBD1 covers 7 bases. CDR3 length: 15 amino acids. The V gene end was trimmed by 0 bases and the J gene end by 5 bases; junction bases not matched to a gene: 6. From germline, CDR1 is LGHNA and CDR2 YNFKEQ. The CDR3 DNA follows: TGTGCCAGCAGCCAAGACATCACAGGGGTGGAGACCCAGTACTTC. This encodes CASSQDITGVETQYF.

This clonotype was found many times. This chain uses TRBV3-1 with TRBJ1-6, with 7 bases that match TRBD1. This CDR3 comprises 16 residues. Trimming removed 8 bases from V and 7 bases from J; junction bases left unmatched: 14. The germline CDR1 and CDR2 sequences are LGHDT and YNNKEL (reference sequence). The CDR3 loop is CASGRSVRGKNSPLHF. CDR3 bases: TGTGCCAGCGGGAGGTCGGTCAGGGGGAAGAATTCACCCCTCCACTTT. Combining the CDR3 with reference TRBV3-1 and TRBJ1-6 gives the whole variable domain DTAVSQTPKYLVTQMGNDKSIKCEQNLGHDTMYWYKQDSKKFLKIMFSYNNKELIINETVPNRFSPKSPDKAHLNLHINSLELGDSAVYFCASGRSVRGKNSPLHFGNGTRLTVT.

This clonotype was counted at least ten times. This chain links TRBV27 with TRBJ1-2; D perhaps matches TRBD1 (6 bases). V lost 6 bases and J lost 0, with 20 bases in between. CDR1 is MNHEY and CDR2 is SMNVEV in the germline V gene (reference sequence). The CDR3 has 17 amino acids. CDR3 sequence reads: CASRALPRTASNYGYTF. The CDR3 bases are TGTGCCAGCAGGGCCCTCCCCCGGACAGCTTCTAACTATGGCTACACCTTC.

The chain employs TRBV6-5 and TRBJ2-7, with D perhaps being TRBD1 or TRBD2 (7 bases each). This CDR3 is built from 15 residues. CDR1 MNHEY and CDR2 SVGAGI come from the germline V gene. Between the trimmed V and J ends, which lost 6 bases and 6 bases, there was a span of 21 bases. The CDR3 loop is CASRRGTDRSGEQYF. The CDR3 DNA follows: TGTGCCAGCAGGCGGGGGACAGATAGATCAGGCGAGCAGTACTTC.

This clonotype has more than one count but fewer than ten. Written as DNA, the CDR3 is TGCAGCGTTGAATCCCCGGGGGCCAAAAGCACAGATACGCAGTATTTT. It yields the protein CSVESPGAKSTDTQYF. The rearrangement links TRBV29-1 to TRBJ2-3, with D perhaps assigned TRBD1 or TRBD2 (6 bases each). Trimming removed 2 bases at V and 0 bases at J, with 15 bases between. Germline V gene sequence: CDR1 SQVTM, CDR2 ANQGSEA. The CDR3 spans 16 residues.

There are a few counts of this clonotype. This chain joins TRBV6-1 and TRBJ1-5; unclear D gene. V lost 7 bases, J lost 0 bases, and 13 bases lay in between. From germline, CDR1 is MNHNS and CDR2 SASEGT. The CDR3 is 15 amino acids. CDR3 in amino acids: CASKDTDYSNQPQHF. DNA of the CDR3: TGTGCCAGCAAAGACACAGACTATAGCAATCAGCCCCAGCATTTT.

The V and J genes are TRBV7-2 and TRBJ2-5; 9 bases fit TRBD2. The CDR3 is 15 residues long. The ends lost 3 bases at V and 2 bases at J; junction bases unmatched: 4. Looked up from germline, CDR1 is SGHTA and CDR2 is FQGNSA. The CDR3 reads CASSFGTSLQETQYF. CDR3 nucleotide sequence: TGTGCCAGCAGCTTTGGGACTAGCTTGCAAGAGACCCAGTACTTC.

This clonotype has more than one count but fewer than ten. The gene calls are TRBV30 and TRBJ1-6, with TRBD1 as a possible D gene (5 bases). Trimming left V 1 base short and J 10 bases short, with 11 bases between. Germline CDR1 is GTSNPN and CDR2 is SVGIG (reference sequence). The CDR3 loop spans 13 amino acids. CDR3 amino acids: CAWSGRDGSPLHF. The CDR3 DNA reads TGTGCCTGGAGTGGCAGGGACGGATCACCCCTCCACTTT.

This clonotype showed up just a few times. The gene calls are TRBV20-1 and TRBJ2-1, with 9 bases fitting TRBD2. Losses at the gene ends were 5 bases for V and 4 bases for J; bases not matched to a gene: 6. The CDR3 contains 14 residues. Per the germline V gene, CDR1 is DFQATT and CDR2 is SNEGSKA (reference sequence). CDR3 residues: CSAGHAGGYNEQFF. Written as DNA, the CDR3 is TGCAGTGCTGGCCACGCGGGGGGGTACAATGAGCAGTTCTTC.

This clonotype came up a few times. V usage is TRBV20-1 and J usage is TRBJ2-7; 8 nucleotides match TRBD1. The CDR3 length is 14 residues. The V gene end was trimmed by 5 bases and the J gene end by 1 base; junction bases not matched to a gene: 7. Per the germline V gene, CDR1 is DFQATT and CDR2 is SNEGSKA (reference sequence). In DNA form, the CDR3 reads TGCAGTGCTTTTGACAGGGGAGGATCCTACGAGCAGTACTTC. Protein product: CSAFDRGGSYEQYF.

This sequence joins TRBV7-2 and TRBJ1-2; D remains ambiguous. The V gene's germline CDR1 is SGHTA and CDR2 FQGNSA. V lost 7 bases and J lost 9, with 18 bases in between. The CDR3 consists of 13 residues. The CDR3: CASTKTGFESYTF. CDR3 DNA: TGTGCCAGCACCAAAACGGGGTTTGAAAGCTACACCTTC.

The chain links TRBV7-2 to TRBJ2-3, with 9 bases lining up with TRBD2. Looked up from germline, CDR1 is SGHTA and CDR2 is FQGNSA. The trim removed 3 bases at V and 3 bases at J, leaving 4 bases unmatched. The length of the CDR3 is 15 residues. Here the CDR3 reads CASSFRGGVTDTQYF. The CDR3 DNA reads as TGTGCCAGCAGCTTCCGCGGGGGGGTTACAGATACGCAGTATTTT.

A few counts support this clonotype. The chain recombines TRBV29-1 with TRBJ1-5, with 8 positions matching TRBD1. CDR3 length: 19 residues. V gave up 8 bases and J gave up 0 bases; unmatched junction bases: 21. Germline loops: CDR1 SQVTM, CDR2 ANQGSEA. The CDR3 DNA follows: TGCAGCCTCTGCGATGGGACAGGTCGTGGCCGTTATAGCAATCAGCCCCAGCATTTT. Translating gives CSLCDGTGRGRYSNQPQHF.

This clonotype was seen only a few times. The CDR3 is CASSSTPTRQETQYF. CDR3 coding DNA: TGTGCCAGCAGTTCCACCCCGACTCGGCAAGAGACCCAGTACTTC. This rearrangement joins TRBV6-5 to TRBJ2-5; D ambiguous. Trimming shortened V by 4 bases and J by 2 bases, and 14 bases separated the two germline ends. There are 15 residues in the CDR3. The germline CDR1 and CDR2 sequences are MNHEY and SVGAGI.

V and J are TRBV5-1 and TRBJ2-3, with TRBD2 identical over 13 bases. The CDR3 runs 16 residues. V lost 4 bases to trimming and J lost 1 base; unmatched junction nucleotides: 3. CDR1 and CDR2 (germline): SGHRS, YFSETQ. In DNA, the CDR3 is TGCGCCAGCAGCCCAGGACTAGCGGGGGGCACAGATACGCAGTATTTT. Its protein product is CASSPGLAGGTDTQYF. The variable domain in full, with the rest retrieved from reference TRBV5-1 and TRBJ2-3, is KAGVTQTPRYLIKTRGQQVTLSCSPISGHRSVSWYQQTPGQGLQFLFEYFSETQRNKGNFPGRFSGRQFSNSRSEMNVSTLELGDSALYLCASSPGLAGGTDTQYFGPGTRLTVL.

This clonotype has just a few counts. The CDR3 protein is CASSAGQNNSPLHF. The CDR3 DNA reads as TGCGCCAGCTCCGCCGGGCAGAATAATTCACCCCTCCACTTT. The chain combines TRBV5-1 with TRBJ1-6; D gene unclear. Germline assignment: CDR1 SGHRS and CDR2 YFSETQ. The germline V and J ends were trimmed by 7 bases and 5 bases, with 13 bases remaining between them. This CDR3 is 14 amino acids long.